A single sample gave rise to the 4 T cell receptor beta chains below, sequenced in a study of T cell responses to AZD1222 COVID-19 vaccine. The assay was immunoSEQ multiplex PCR, and TCRdb's table has in-frame clones only and misses some. The sample includes under 200,000 clones, approximately 92% of them seen just once. This sample comprised peripheral blood, obtained on day 0 of AZD1222 vaccination. The receptors were gathered from an adult in good health.

The gene calls are TRBV19 and TRBJ2-5; 9 nucleotides align to TRBD2. The trim removed 5 bases at V and 10 bases at J, leaving 17 bases unmatched. This CDR3 is 16 amino acids long. CDR1 is LNHDA and CDR2 is SQIVND in the germline V gene (reference sequence). CDR3 in amino acids: CASSRFLVSSGISQYF. Written as DNA, the CDR3 is TGTGCCAGTAGTCGGTTTCTCGTATCTAGCGGGATTAGCCAGTACTTC.

The chain couples TRBV15 to TRBJ2-6; perhaps TRBD2 as D (6 bases). This CDR3 contains 18 residues. The germline gives CDR1 LNHNV, CDR2 YYDKDF (reference sequence). The ends were cut back, 1 base at V and 0 bases at J, with 13 bases in the middle. Written as DNA, the CDR3 is TGTGCCACCAGCAGAGCAGGAGGGGTGTCCTCTGGGGCCAACGTCCTGACTTTC. Protein sequence: CATSRAGGVSSGANVLTF.

V and J are TRBV18 and TRBJ2-5; D is ambiguous. V was clipped by 3 bases and J by 3 bases, with 5 bases between them. Germline V lookup: CDR1 KGHSH, CDR2 LQKENI. The CDR3 length is 12 residues. CDR3 protein: CASSPPEETQYF. The CDR3 region has the DNA TGTGCCAGCTCACCCCCCGAAGAGACCCAGTACTTC.

This clone was counted a single time. The chain combines TRBV5-1 with TRBJ2-3; 8 bases agree with TRBD2. After removal of 3 bases from V and 1 base from J, the junction contained 7 bases not matched to a gene. The CDR3 is made up of 16 amino acids. CDR1 is SGHRS, CDR2 YFSETQ, per germline. The CDR3, as DNA: TGCGCCAGCAGCTCCTTAGCGGGAACGGGCACAGATACGCAGTATTTT. It is translated as CASSSLAGTGTDTQYF.